The T cell receptor (beta chain) described here comes from a study of CD8 T cells in ankylosing spondylitis. Study conclusions and caveats: The disease-linked clones had a CD8+ phenotype and low blood frequencies. Earlier studies detected some motif variants in reactive arthritis synovial fluid and blood.

The sample holds many counts of this clonotype. Its antigen is currently unknown. TCRdb re-called the 5' RACE reads through MiXCR, storing one row per CDR3 protein. The data contain 290,000 or so distinct CDR3 sequences, around 20% of them singletons. The sequenced material came from blood, either unsorted or a sorted T cell fraction (not recorded which). This clonotype was obtained from a female donor with ankylosing spondylitis or in good health (not recorded which).

In nucleotides, the CDR3 is TGTGCCAGCAGTTTAGGAGCTAGCGGGAGTTACGAGCAGTACTTC. This encodes CASSLGASGSYEQYF. The chain is built from TRBV12-3 or TRBV12-4 and TRBJ2-7; 10 bases line up with TRBD2. CDR3 length: 15 amino acids. With 1 base clipped from V and 4 bases from J, the junction kept 4 bases outside the gene matches.